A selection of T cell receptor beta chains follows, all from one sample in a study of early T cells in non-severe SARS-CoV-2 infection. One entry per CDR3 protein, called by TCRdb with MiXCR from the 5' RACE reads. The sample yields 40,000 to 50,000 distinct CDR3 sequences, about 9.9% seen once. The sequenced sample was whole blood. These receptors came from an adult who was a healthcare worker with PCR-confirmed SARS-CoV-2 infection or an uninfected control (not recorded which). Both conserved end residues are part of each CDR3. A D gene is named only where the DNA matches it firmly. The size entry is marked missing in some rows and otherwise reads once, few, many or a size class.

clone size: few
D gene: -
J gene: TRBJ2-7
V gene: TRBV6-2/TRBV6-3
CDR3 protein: CASSDGGVRHEQYF
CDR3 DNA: TGTGCCAGCAGCGACGGGGGAGTAAGGCACGAGCAGTACTTC

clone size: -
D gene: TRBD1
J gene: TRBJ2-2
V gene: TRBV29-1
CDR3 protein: CSVGQGTGELFF
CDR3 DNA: TGCAGCGTAGGACAGGGGACCGGGGAGCTGTTTTTT

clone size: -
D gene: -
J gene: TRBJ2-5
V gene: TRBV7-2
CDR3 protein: CASRLRAQETQYF
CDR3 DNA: TGTGCCAGCAGGCTCCGGGCTCAAGAGACCCAGTACTTC

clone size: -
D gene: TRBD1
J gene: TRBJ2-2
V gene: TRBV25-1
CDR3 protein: CASSEYRGPRQGLNTGELFF
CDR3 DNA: TGTGCCAGCAGTGAATATAGGGGGCCAAGACAGGGTTTGAACACCGGGGAGCTGTTTTTT

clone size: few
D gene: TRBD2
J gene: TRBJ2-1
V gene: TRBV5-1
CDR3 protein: CASSLGRSGLAEQFF
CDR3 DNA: TGCGCCAGCAGCTTGGGCCGGTCGGGACTAGCCGAGCAGTTCTTC

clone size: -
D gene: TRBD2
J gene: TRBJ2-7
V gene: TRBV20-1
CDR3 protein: CSASSGRFSEQYF
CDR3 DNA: TGCAGTGCTAGTAGCGGGAGATTCAGCGAGCAGTACTTC

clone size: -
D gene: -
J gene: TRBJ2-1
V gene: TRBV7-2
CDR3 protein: CASSLNMGSYNEQFF
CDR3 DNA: TGTGCCAGCAGCTTAAACATGGGGTCCTACAATGAGCAGTTCTTC

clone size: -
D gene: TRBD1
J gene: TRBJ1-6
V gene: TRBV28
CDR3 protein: CASRKGRQGSHSPLHF
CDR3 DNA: TGTGCCAGCAGAAAGGGGCGACAGGGATCGCATTCACCCCTCCACTTT

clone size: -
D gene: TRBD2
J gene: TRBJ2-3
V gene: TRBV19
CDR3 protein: CASSISGSRADTQYF
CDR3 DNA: TGTGCCAGTAGTATTAGCGGGAGTAGGGCAGATACGCAGTATTTT

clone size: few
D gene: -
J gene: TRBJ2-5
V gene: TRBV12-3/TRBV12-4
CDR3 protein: CASSRTPQETQYF
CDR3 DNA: TGTGCCAGCAGCCGCACACCACAAGAGACCCAGTACTTC

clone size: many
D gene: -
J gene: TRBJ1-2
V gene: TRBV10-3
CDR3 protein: CASKDGRRTNYGYTF
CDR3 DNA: TGTGCCTCCAAGGACGGGAGGAGAACGAACTATGGCTACACCTTC

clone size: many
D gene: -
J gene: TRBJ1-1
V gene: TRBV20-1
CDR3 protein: CSAVQGSTEAFF
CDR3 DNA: TGCAGTGCTGTTCAGGGGTCCACTGAAGCTTTCTTT

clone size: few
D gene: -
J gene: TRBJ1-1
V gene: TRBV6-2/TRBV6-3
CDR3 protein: CASRGDRTQGTEAFF
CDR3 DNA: TGTGCCAGCAGGGGCGACAGGACTCAGGGCACTGAAGCTTTCTTT

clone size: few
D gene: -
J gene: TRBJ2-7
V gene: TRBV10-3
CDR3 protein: CAISLGPEQYF
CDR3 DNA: TGTGCCATTAGTCTGGGGCCGGAGCAGTACTTC

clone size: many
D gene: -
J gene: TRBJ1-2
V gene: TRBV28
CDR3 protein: CASSLSSFGGYTF
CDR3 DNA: TGTGCCAGCAGTTTGTCTAGTTTTGGGGGCTACACCTTC

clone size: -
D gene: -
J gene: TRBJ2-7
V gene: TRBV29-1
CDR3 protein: CSAENRDTFEQYF
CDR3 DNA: TGCAGCGCTGAAAACCGGGACACCTTCGAGCAGTACTTC

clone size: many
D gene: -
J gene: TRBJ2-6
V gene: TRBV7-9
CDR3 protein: CATHSGTSGANVLTF
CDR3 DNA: TGTGCCACCCACTCCGGTACCTCTGGGGCCAACGTCCTGACTTTC

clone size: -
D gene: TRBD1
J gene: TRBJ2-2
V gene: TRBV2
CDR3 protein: CARGTGGNTGELFF
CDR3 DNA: TGTGCCAGAGGGACAGGGGGTAACACCGGGGAGCTGTTTTTT

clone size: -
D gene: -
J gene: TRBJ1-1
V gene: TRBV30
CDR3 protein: CAWGDRWAFF
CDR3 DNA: TGTGCCTGGGGTGACCGTTGGGCTTTCTTT

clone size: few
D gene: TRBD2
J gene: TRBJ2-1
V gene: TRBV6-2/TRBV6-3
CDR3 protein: CASSYSLLSGREHEQFF
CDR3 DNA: TGTGCCAGCAGTTACTCGTTGTTGTCCGGGAGGGAGCATGAGCAGTTCTTC

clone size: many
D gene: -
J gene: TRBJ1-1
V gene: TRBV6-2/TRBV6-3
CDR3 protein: CASSSLMNTEAFF
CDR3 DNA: TGTGCCAGCTCATCGCTTATGAACACTGAAGCTTTCTTT

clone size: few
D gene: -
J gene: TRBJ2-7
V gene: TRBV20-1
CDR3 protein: CSARDPSADYEQYF
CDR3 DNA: TGCAGTGCTAGAGATCCTAGCGCCGACTACGAGCAGTACTTC

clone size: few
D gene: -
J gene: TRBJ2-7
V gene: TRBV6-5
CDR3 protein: CASSKKPPWVYEQYF
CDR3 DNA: TGTGCCAGCAGTAAGAAACCTCCTTGGGTTTACGAGCAGTACTTC

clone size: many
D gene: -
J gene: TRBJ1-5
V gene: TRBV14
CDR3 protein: CASSQVGGNQPQHF
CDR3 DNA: TGTGCCAGCAGCCAAGTGGGAGGCAATCAGCCCCAGCATTTT

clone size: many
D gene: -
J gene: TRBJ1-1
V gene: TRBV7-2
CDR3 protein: CASSRTMNTEAFF
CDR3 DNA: TGTGCCAGCAGCCGCACCATGAACACTGAAGCTTTCTTT

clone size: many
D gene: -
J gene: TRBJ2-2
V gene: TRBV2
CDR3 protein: CASNRGGNTGELFF
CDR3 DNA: TGTGCCAGCAACAGGGGAGGTAACACCGGGGAGCTGTTTTTT

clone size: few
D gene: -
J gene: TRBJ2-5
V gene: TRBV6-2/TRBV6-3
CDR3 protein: CASCRQETQYF
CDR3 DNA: TGTGCCAGCTGTCGGCAAGAGACCCAGTACTTC

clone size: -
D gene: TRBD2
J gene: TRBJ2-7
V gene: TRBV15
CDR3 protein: CATSRELSTSGDYEQYF
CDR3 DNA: TGTGCCACCAGCAGAGAATTATCGACTAGCGGGGATTACGAGCAGTACTTC

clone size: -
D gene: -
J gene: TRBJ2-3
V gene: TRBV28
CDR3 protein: CASLGAGESDTQYF
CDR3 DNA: TGTGCCAGCCTCGGGGCAGGGGAATCAGATACGCAGTATTTT

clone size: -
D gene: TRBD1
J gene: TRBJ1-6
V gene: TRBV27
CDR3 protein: CASSLSGTGPRSPLHF
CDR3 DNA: TGTGCCAGCAGTCTTTCCGGGACAGGGCCAAGGTCACCCCTCCACTTT

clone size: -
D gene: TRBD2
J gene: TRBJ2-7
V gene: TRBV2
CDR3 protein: CASGTGTSGRNEQYF
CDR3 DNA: TGTGCCAGCGGAACCGGGACTAGCGGGAGAAACGAGCAGTACTTC

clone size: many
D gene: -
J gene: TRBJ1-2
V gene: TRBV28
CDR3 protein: CASSVWFGGGYTF
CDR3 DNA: TGTGCCAGCAGTGTTTGGTTTGGAGGCGGCTACACCTTC

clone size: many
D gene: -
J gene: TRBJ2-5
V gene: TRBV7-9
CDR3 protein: CASSFRLGDQETQYF
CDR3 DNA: TGTGCCAGCAGCTTTCGATTAGGCGACCAAGAGACCCAGTACTTC

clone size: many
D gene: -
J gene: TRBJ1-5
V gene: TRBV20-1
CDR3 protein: CSAIGQINQPQHF
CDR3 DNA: TGCAGTGCTATAGGACAGATCAATCAGCCCCAGCATTTT

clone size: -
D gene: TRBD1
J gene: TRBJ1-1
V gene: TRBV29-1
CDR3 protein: CSGKQGAVAFF
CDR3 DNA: TGCAGCGGCAAACAGGGGGCTGTAGCTTTCTTT

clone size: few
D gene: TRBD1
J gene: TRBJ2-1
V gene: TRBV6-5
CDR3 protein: CASSNRGQFYNEQFF
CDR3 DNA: TGTGCCAGCAGTAACAGGGGACAATTCTACAATGAGCAGTTCTTC

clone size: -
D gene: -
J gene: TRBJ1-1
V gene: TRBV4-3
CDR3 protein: CASSQEVNTEAFF
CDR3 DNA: TGCGCCAGCAGCCAAGAGGTGAACACTGAAGCTTTCTTT

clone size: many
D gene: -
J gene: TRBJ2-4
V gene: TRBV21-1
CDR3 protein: CARSRRAKNIQYF
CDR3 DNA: TGTGCCAGGAGCCGGAGGGCCAAAAACATTCAGTACTTC

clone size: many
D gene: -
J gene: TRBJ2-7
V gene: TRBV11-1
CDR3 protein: CASSLASPTEQYF
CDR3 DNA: TGTGCCAGCAGCTTAGCGAGCCCTACGGAGCAGTACTTC

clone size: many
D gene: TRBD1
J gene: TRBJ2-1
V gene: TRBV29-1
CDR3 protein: CSVRGQGVGDEQFF
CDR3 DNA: TGCAGCGTTAGAGGACAGGGGGTTGGGGATGAGCAGTTCTTC

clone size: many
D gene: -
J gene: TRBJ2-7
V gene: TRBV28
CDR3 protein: CASSSQGSSYEQYF
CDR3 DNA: TGTGCCAGCAGTTCTCAGGGTAGCTCCTACGAGCAGTACTTC